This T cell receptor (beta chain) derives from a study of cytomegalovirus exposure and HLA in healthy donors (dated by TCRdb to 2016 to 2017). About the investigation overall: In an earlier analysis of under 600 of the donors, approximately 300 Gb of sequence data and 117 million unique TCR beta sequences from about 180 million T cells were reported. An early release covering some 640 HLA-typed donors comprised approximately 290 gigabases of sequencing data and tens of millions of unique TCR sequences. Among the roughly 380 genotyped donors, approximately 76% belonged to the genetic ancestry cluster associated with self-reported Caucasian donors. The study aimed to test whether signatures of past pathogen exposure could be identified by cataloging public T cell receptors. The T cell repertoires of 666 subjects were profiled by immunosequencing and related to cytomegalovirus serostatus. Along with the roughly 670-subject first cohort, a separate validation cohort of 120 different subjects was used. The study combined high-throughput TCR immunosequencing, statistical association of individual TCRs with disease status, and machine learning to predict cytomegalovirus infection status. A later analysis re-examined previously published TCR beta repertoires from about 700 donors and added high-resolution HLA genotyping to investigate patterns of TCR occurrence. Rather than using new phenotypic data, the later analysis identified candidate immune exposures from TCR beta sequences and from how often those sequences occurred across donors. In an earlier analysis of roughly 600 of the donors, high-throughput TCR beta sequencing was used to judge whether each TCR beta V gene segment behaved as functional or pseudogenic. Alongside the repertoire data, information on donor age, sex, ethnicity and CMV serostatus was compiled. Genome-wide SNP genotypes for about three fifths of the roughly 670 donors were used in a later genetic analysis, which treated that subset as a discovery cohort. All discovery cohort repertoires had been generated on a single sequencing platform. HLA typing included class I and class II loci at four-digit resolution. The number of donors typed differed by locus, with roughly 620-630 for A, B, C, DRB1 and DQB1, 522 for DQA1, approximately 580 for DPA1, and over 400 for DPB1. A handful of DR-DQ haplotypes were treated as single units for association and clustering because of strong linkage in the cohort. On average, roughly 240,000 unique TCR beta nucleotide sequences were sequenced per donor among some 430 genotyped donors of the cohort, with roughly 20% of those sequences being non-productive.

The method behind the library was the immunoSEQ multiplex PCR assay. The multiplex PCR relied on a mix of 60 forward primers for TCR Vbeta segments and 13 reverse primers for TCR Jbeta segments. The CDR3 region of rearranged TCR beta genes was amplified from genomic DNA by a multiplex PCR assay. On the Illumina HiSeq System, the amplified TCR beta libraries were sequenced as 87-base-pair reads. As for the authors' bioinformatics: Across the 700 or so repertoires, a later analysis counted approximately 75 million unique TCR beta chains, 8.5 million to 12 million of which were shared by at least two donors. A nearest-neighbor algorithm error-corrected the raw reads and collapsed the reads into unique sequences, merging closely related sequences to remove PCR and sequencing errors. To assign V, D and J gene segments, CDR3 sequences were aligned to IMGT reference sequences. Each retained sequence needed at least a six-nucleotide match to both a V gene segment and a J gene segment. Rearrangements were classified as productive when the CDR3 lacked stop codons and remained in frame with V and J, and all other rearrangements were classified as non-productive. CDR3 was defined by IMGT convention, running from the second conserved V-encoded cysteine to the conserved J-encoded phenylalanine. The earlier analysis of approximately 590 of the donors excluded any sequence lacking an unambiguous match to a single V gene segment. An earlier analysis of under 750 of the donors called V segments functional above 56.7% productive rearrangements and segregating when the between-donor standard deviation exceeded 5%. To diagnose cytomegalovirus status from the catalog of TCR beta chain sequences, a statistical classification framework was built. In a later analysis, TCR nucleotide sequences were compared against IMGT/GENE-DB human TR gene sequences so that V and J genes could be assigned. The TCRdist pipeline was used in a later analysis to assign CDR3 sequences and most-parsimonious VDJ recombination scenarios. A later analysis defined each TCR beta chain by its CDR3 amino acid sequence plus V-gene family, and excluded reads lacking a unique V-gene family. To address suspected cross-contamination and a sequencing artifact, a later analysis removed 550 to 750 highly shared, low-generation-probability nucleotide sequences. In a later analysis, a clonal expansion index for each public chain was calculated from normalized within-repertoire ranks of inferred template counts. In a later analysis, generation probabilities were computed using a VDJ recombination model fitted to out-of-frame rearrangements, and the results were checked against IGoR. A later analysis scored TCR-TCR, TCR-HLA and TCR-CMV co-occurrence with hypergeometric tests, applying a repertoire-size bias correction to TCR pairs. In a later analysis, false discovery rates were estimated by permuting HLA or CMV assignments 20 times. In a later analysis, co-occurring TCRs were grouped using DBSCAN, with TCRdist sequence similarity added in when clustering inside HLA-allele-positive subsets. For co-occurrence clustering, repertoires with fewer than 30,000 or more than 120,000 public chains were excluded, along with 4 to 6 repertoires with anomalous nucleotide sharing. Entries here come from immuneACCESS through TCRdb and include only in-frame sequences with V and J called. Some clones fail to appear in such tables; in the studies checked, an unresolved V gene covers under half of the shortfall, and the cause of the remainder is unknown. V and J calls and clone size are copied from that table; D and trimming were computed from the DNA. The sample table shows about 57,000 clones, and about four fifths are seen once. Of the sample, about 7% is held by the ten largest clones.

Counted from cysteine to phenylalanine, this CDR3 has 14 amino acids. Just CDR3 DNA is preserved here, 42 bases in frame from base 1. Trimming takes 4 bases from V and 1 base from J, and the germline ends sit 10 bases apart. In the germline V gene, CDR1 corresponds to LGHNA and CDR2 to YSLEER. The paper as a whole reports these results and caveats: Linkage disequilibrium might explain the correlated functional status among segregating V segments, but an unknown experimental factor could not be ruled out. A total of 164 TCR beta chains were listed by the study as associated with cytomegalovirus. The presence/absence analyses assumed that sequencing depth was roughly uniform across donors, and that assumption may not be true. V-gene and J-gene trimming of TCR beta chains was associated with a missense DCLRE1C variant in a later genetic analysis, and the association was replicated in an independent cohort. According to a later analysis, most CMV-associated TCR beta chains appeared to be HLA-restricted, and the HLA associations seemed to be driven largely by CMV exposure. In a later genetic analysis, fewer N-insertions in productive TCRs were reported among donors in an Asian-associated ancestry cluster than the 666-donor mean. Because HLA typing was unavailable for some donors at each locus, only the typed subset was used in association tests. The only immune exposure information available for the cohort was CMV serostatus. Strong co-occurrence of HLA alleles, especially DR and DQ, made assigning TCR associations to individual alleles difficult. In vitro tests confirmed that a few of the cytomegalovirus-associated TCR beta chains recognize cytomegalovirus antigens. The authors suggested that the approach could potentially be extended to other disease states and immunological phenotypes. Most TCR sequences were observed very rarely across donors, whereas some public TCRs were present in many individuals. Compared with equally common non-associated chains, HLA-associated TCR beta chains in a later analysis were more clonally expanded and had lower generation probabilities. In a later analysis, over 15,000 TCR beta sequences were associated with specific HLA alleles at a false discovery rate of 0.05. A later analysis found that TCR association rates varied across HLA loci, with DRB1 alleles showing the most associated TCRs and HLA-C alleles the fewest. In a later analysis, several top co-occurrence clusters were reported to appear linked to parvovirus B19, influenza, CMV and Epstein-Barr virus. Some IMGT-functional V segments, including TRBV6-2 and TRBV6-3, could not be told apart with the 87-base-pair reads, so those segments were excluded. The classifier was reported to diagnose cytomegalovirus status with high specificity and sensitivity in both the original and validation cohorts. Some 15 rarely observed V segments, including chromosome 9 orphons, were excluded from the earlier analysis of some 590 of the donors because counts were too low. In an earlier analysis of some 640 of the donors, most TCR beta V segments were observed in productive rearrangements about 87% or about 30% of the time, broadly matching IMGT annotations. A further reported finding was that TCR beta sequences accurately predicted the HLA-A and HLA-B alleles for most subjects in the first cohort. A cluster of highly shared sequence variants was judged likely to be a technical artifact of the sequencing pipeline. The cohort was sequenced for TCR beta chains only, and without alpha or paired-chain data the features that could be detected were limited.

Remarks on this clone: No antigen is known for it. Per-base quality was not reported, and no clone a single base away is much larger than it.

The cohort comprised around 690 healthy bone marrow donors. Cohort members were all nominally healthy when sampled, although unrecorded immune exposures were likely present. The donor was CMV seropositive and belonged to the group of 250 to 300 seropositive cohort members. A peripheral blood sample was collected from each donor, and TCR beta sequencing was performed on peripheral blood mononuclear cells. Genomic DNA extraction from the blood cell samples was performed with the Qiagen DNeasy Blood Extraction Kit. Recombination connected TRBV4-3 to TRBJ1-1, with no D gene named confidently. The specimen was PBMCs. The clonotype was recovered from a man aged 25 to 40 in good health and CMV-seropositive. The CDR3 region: CASSPQEGNTEAFF. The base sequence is TGCGCCAGCAGCCCGCAGGAGGGGAACACTGAAGCTTTCTTT.